This T cell receptor beta chain was sequenced in a study of neurological immune-mediated disorders. This clonotype was counted at least ten times. Germline V gives CDR1 DFQATT, CDR2 SNEGSKA (reference sequence). V was trimmed by 0 bases and J by 7 bases, leaving 19 bases between them. CDR3 length: 15 residues. The sorted libraries were prepared using around 990,000 CD4+ or CD8+ T cells that had themselves been sorted. Synthesis of cDNA was accomplished via 5'RACE employing 10-nucleotide random UMIs. TCRdb reprocessed the 5' RACE reads with MiXCR, giving one entry per CDR3 protein. The repertoire holds around 40,000 distinct CDR3 sequences, with 6.5% to 7.5% as singletons.

The chain employs TRBV20-1 and TRBJ2-7, with D perhaps being TRBD1 or TRBD2 (6 bases each). The clonotype was recovered from a man in his forties or fifties in good health. Sequencing used CD4+ T cells from blood. CDR3 sequence: CSARDPAGQGREQYF. In nucleotides, the CDR3 is TGCAGTGCTAGAGATCCAGCGGGTCAGGGGAGGGAGCAGTACTTC.